This T cell receptor (beta chain) was documented in a study of T-cell memory formation after mild COVID-19. Findings and limits, study-wide: The study detected some responding clones in pre-infection memory, suggesting cross-reactive memory joined.

This clonotype was seen a handful of times. The target antigen is unknown. The 5'RACE method, run with constant-segment primers, produced TCR alpha and TCR beta cDNA libraries (carrying sample barcodes and UMIs). TCRdb reanalysed the 5' RACE reads using MiXCR and keeps one entry per CDR3 protein. The data show under 450,000 distinct CDR3 sequences, about 15% seen once. This receptor was identified in a man younger than 35 who had mild COVID-19 (a few samples of this study predate the infection). Cell type and time point are not known. Sequencing input: PBMCs or a T cell subset sorted from them (not recorded which).

In nucleotides, the CDR3 is TGCAGCGTTGAATGGCTCAAAAGCGACAATGAGCAGTTCTTC. Its protein is CSVEWLKSDNEQFF. The genes are TRBV29-1 and TRBJ2-1, with unresolved D. Germline values: CDR1 SQVTM, CDR2 ANQGSEA. V lost 2 bases and J lost 5, with 13 bases in between. The CDR3 contains 14 residues.